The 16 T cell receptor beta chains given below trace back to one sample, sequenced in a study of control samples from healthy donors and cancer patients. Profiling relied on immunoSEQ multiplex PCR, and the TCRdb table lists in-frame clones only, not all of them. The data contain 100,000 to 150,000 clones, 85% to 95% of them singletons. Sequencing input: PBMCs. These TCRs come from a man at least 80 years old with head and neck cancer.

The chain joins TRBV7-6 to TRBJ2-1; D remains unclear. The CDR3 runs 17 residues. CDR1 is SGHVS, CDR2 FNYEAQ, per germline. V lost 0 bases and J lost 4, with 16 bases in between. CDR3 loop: CASSLARGPPLYNEQFF. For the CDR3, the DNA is TGTGCCAGCAGCTTAGCGCGTGGCCCGCCGTTATACAATGAGCAGTTCTTC.

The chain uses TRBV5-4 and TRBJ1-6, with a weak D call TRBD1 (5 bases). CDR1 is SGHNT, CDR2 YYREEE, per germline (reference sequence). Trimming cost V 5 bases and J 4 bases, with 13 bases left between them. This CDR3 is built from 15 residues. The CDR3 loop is CASSSPGRYNSPLHF. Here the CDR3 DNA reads TGTGCCAGCAGTTCACCGGGACGGTATAATTCACCCCTCCACTTT.

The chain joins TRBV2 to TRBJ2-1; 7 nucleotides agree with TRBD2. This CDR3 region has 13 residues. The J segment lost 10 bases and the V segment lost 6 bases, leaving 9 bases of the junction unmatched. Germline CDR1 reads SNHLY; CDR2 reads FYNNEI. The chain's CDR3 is CASRRASGSEQFF. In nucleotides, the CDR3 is TGTGCCAGCAGACGAGCTAGCGGCAGCGAGCAGTTCTTC.

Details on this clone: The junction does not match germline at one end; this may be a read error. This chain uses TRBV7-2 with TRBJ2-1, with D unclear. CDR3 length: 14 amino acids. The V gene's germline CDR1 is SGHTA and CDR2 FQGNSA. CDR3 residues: CASSLDPSHNEQFF. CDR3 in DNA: TGTGCCAGCAGTCTAGACCCCTCCCACAATGAGCAGTTCTTC.

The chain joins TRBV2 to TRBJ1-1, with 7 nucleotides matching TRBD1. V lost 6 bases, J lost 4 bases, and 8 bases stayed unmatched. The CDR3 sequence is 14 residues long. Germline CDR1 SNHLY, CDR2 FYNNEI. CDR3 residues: CASSFSGGGTEAFF. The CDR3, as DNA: TGTGCCAGCAGCTTCTCAGGGGGAGGCACTGAAGCTTTCTTT.

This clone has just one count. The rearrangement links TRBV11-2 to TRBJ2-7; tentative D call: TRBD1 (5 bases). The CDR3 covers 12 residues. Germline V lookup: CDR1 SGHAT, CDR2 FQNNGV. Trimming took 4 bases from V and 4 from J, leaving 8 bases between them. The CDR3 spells CASSSQGYEQYF. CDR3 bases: TGTGCCAGCAGCTCGCAGGGTTACGAGCAGTACTTC.

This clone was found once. The CDR3 protein is CASSPRQDNTDTQYF. The CDR3 nucleotides are TGTGCCAGCTCACCGCGACAGGACAACACAGATACGCAGTATTTT. The chain carries TRBV18 and TRBJ2-3; D is perhaps TRBD1 (6 bases). Between the trimmed V and J ends, which lost 3 bases and 2 bases, there was a span of 12 bases. The CDR3 is 15 residues long. The germline V gene encodes CDR1 KGHSH and CDR2 LQKENI.

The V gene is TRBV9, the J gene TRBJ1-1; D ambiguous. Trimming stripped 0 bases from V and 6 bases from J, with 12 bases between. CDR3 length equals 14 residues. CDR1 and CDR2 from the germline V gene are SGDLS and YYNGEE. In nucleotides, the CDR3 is TGTGCCAGCAGCGTAGAGGCGTACGGCCCTGAAGCTTTCTTT. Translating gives CASSVEAYGPEAFF. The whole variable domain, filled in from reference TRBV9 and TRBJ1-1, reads DSGVTQTPKHLITATGQRVTLRCSPRSGDLSVYWYQQSLDQGLQFLIQYYNGEERAKGNILERFSAQQFPDLHSELNLSSLELGDSALYFCASSVEAYGPEAFFGQGTRLTVV.

CDR3 region: CASSFSGRGSEQYF. As DNA, the CDR3 is TGTGCCAGCAGTTTTAGCGGGAGAGGATCCGAGCAGTACTTC. The chain combines TRBV27 with TRBJ2-7; TRBD2 matches at 9 bases. Germline-derived CDR1 and CDR2 are MNHEY and SMNVEV (reference sequence). This CDR3 is 14 amino acids long. V gave up 3 bases and J gave up 6 bases; unmatched junction bases: 6.

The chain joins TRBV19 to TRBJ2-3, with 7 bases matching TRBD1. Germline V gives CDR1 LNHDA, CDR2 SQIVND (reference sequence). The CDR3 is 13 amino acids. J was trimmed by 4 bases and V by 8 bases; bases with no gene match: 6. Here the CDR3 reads CASLRGGSDTQYF. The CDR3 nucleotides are TGTGCCAGTCTCCGAGGGGGCTCAGATACGCAGTATTTT.

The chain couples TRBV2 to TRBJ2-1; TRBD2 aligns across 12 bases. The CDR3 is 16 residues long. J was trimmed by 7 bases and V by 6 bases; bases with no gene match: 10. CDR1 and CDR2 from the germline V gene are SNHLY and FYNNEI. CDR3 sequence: CASSAFGLAGRNEQFF. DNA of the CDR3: TGTGCCAGCAGCGCTTTCGGACTAGCGGGGAGAAATGAGCAGTTCTTC.

CDR3 nucleotide sequence: TGTGCCAGCAGTTACTCGTTAGGGCATAATTCACCCCTCCACTTT. Translated, it gives CASSYSLGHNSPLHF. V and J are TRBV6-5 and TRBJ1-6; D gene uncertain. The germline gives CDR1 MNHEY, CDR2 SVGAGI. Trimming took off 0 bases at V and 5 bases at J, with 8 bases between the two ends. The CDR3 is 15 amino acids.

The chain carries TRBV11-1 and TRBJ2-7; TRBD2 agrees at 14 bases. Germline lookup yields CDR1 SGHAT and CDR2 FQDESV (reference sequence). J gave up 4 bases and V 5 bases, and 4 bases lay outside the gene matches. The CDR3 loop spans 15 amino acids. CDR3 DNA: TGTGCCAGCAGCATTTGGACTAGCGGGGGGTACGAGCAGTACTTC. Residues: CASSIWTSGGYEQYF.

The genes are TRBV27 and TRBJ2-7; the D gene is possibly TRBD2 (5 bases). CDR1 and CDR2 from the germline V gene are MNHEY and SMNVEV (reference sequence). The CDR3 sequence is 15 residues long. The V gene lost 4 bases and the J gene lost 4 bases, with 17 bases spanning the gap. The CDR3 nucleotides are TGTGCCAGCAGTTCCACCGGGATCCAAGTTTACGAGCAGTACTTC. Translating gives CASSSTGIQVYEQYF.

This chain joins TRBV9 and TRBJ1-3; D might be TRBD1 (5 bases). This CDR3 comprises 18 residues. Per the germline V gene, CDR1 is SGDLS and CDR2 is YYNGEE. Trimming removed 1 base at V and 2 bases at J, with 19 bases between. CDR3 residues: CASSVNWDGAGPGNTIYF. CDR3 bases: TGTGCCAGCAGCGTAAATTGGGACGGAGCTGGTCCTGGAAACACCATATATTTT.

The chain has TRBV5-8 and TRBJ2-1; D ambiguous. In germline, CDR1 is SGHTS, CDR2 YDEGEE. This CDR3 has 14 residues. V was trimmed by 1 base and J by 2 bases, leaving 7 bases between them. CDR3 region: CASSLRATYNEQFF. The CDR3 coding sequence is TGTGCCAGCAGCTTGCGGGCTACCTACAATGAGCAGTTCTTC. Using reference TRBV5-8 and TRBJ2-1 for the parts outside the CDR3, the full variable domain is EAGVTQSPTHLIKTRGQQATLRCSPISGHTSVYWYQQALGLGLQFLLWYDEGEERNRGNFPPRFSGRQFPNYSSELNVNALELEDSALYLCASSLRATYNEQFFGPGTRLTVL.